This T cell receptor beta chain derives from a study of PD-1 blockade in classical Hodgkin lymphoma. V was cut by 5 bases and J by 5 bases, with 9 bases left in between. Germline V gives CDR1 SGHTA, CDR2 FQGNSA. The CDR3 runs to 12 residues. Relapse after autologous stem cell transplantation occurred in every patient, and brentuximab vedotin exposure varied. The study's findings and limits: Newly diagnosed patients reportedly trailed healthy donors in baseline TCR diversity. Exclusion covered patients beginning nivolumab under 1 year post-ASCT. Whoever responded completely had baseline diversity much like that seen in newly diagnosed patients.

Assay: immunoSEQ multiplex PCR; the TCRdb copy retains only in-frame clones and omits some. The sample includes 95,000 or so clones, roughly 83% of them seen just once. Many counts were recorded for this clone. The antigen is not known. The sequence was obtained from a human donor with classical Hodgkin lymphoma. The chain combines TRBV7-2 with TRBJ1-2; D ambiguous. The sample here was peripheral blood mononuclear cells (PBMCs), taken at baseline. The CDR3 DNA sequence: TGTGCCAGCAGCCAGGACGGGTATGGCTACACCTTC. As protein: CASSQDGYGYTF.